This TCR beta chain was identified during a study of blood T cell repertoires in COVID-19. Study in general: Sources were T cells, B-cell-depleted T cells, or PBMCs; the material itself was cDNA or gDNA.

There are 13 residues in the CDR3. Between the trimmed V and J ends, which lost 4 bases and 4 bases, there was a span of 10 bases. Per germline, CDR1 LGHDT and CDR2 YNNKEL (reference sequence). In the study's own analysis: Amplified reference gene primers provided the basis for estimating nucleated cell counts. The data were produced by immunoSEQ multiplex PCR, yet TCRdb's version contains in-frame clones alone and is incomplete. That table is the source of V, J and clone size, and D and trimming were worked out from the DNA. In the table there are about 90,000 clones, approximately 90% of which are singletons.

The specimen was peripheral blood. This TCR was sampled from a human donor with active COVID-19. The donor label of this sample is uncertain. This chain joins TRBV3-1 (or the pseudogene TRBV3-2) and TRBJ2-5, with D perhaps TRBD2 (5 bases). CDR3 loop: CASSLPLAETQYF. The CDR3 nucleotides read TGTGCCAGCAGCCTCCCGCTAGCAGAGACCCAGTACTTC.